This T cell receptor beta chain was profiled in a study of blood T cell repertoires in COVID-19. CDR1 is SGHNT and CDR2 is YYREEE in the germline V gene (reference sequence). Between the trimmed V and J ends, which lost 2 bases and 6 bases, there was a span of 14 bases. This CDR3 is 15 amino acids long. Sequencing used immunoSEQ multiplex PCR; TCRdb keeps in-frame clones, though not all of them. The data hold 55,000 to 80,000 clones, with approximately 86% observed a single time. This receptor was identified in a man in his 70s with acute or convalescent COVID-19. Sequenced sample: peripheral blood. The V and J genes are TRBV5-4 and TRBJ2-2, with D possibly being TRBD1 (6 bases). The CDR3 loop is CASSFGQRVSGELFF. For the CDR3, the DNA is TGTGCCAGCAGCTTCGGACAGAGGGTGTCCGGGGAGCTGTTTTTT.